This T cell receptor beta chain appears in the sequencing data of a study of regulatory T cells in long-lasting Graves disease. Study-level results: Newly diagnosed Graves' patients had higher TCR diversity than persistent ones.

TCR beta libraries were built with iRepertoire HTBI primers and Arm-PCR of CDR3 regions. TCRdb reprocessed the multiplex PCR reads via MiXCR and lists one record per CDR3 protein. The sample yields about 500,000 distinct CDR3 sequences, 15% to 20% seen once. The V end was cut by 0 bases, the J end by 1 base, with 9 bases between. CDR3 length: 14 residues. Germline CDR1 reads DFQATT; CDR2 reads SNEGSKA (reference sequence). Noted time point: newly diagnosed GD, antithyroid drugs for less than 3 months. RNA from PBMCs was the source of the TCR library. This clonotype was seen ten or more times. Its antigen is unknown. The sample was also linked to a second study, of T cells in Graves' hyperthyroidism and ophthalmopathy.

Specimen: peripheral blood mononuclear cells (PBMCs), collected at new diagnosis, from a patient treated with antithyroid drugs. The rearrangement joins TRBV20-1 to TRBJ1-1, with a possible D match to TRBD1 (6 bases). This receptor was obtained from a middle-aged man with Graves disease. The CDR3 nucleotides read TGCAGTGCTAGAGAATGGGGGGCGAACACTGAAGCTTTCTTT. Amino acids: CSAREWGANTEAFF.